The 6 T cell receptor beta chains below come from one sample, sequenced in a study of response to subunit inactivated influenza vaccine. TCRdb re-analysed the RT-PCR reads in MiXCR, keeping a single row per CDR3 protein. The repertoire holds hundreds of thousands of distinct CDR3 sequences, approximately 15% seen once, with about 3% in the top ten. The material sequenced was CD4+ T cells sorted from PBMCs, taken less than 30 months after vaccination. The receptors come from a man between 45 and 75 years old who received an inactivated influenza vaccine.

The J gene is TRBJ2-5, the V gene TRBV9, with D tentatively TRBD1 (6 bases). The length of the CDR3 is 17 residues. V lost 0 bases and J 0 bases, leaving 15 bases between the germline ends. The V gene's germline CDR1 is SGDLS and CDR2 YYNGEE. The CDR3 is CASSVGAQGGYQETQYF. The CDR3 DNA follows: TGTGCCAGCAGCGTAGGGGCACAGGGCGGGTACCAAGAGACCCAGTACTTC.

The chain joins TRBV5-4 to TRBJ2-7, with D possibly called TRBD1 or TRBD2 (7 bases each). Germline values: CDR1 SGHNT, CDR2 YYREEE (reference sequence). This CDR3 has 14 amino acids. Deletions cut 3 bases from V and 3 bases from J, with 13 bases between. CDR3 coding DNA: TGTGCCAGCAGCTCGGGGGGACAGAACTACGAGCAGTACTTC. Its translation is CASSSGGQNYEQYF. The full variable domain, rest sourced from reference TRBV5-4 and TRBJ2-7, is ETGVTQSPTHLIKTRGQQVTLRCSSQSGHNTVSWYQQALGQGPQFIFQYYREEENGRGNFPPRFSGLQFPNYSSELNVNALELDDSALYLCASSSGGQNYEQYFGPGTRLTVT.

The CDR3 region has the DNA TGCAGTGCTAGAGATATCGGGACAGGGATCGACGAGCAGTACTTC. Its translation: CSARDIGTGIDEQYF. The V call is TRBV20-1, the J call TRBJ2-7; 9 bases match TRBD1. V lost 0 bases to trimming and J lost 5 bases; unmatched junction nucleotides: 8. Germline CDR1 reads DFQATT; CDR2 reads SNEGSKA (reference sequence). The CDR3 has 15 residues.

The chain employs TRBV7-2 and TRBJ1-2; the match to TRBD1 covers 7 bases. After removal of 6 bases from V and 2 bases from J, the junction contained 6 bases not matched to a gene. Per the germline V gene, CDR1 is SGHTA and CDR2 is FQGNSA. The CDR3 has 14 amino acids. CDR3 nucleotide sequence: TGTGCCAGCAGGGAGGGCAGGGGGAACTATGGCTACACCTTC. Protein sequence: CASREGRGNYGYTF.

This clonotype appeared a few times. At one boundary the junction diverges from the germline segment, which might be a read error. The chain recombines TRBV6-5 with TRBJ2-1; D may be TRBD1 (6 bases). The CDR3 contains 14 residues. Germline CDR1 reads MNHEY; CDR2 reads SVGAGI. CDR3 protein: CATSLNRVVNEQFF. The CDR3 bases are TGTGCCACCAGTTTGAACAGGGTCGTCAATGAGCAGTTCTTC.

The chain's CDR3 is CSALGSSREQYF. Written as DNA, the CDR3 is TGCAGTGCCCTCGGGTCTAGCCGCGAGCAGTACTTC. The V gene is TRBV20-1, the J gene TRBJ2-7, with D perhaps TRBD2 (5 bases). The CDR3 runs 12 residues. Germline-derived CDR1 and CDR2 are DFQATT and SNEGSKA (reference sequence). V was pared by 6 bases and J by 6 bases, with 15 bases between.